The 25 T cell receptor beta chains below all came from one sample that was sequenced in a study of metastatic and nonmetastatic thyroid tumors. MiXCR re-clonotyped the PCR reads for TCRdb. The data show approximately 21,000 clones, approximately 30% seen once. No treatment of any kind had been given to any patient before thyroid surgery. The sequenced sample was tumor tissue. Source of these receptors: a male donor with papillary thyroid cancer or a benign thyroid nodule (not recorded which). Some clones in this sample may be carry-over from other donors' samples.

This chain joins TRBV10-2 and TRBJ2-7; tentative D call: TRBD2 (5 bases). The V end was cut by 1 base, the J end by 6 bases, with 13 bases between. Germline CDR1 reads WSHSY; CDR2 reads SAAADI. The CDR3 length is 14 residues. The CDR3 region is CASSEWGDRGEQYF. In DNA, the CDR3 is TGCGCCAGCAGTGAGTGGGGAGATCGGGGCGAGCAGTACTTC.

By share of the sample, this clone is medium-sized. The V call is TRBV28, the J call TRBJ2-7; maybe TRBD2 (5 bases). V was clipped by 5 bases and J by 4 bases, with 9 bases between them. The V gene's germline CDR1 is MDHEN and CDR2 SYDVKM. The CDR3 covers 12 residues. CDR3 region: CASSTRRYEQYF. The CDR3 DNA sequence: TGTGCCAGCAGTACCCGGAGGTACGAGCAGTACTTC.

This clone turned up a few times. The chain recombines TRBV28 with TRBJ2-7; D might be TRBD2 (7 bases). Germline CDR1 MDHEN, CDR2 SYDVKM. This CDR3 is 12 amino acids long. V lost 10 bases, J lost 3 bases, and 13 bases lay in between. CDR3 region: CATAGAGYEQYF. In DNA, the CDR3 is TGTGCCACCGCGGGGGCGGGCTACGAGCAGTACTTC.

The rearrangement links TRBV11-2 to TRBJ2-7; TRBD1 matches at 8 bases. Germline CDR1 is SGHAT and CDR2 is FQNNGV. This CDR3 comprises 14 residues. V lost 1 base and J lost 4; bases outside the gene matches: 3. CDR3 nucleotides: TGTGCCAGCAGCTTAGGACAGGGGCCGTACGAGCAGTACTTC. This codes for CASSLGQGPYEQYF.

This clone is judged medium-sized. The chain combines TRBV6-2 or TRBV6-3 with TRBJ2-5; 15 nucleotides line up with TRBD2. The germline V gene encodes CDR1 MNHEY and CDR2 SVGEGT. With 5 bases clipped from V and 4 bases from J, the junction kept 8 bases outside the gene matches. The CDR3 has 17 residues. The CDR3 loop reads CASSPGLAGGGVETQYF. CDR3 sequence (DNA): TGTGCCAGCAGTCCAGGACTAGCGGGAGGGGGCGTAGAGACCCAGTACTTC.

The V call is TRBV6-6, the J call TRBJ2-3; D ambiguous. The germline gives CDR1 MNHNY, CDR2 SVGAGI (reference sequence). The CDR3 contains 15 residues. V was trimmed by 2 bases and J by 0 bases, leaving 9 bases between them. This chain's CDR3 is CASSYGSSSTDTQYF. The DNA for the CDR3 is TGTGCCAGCAGTTACGGAAGCTCTAGCACAGATACGCAGTATTTT.

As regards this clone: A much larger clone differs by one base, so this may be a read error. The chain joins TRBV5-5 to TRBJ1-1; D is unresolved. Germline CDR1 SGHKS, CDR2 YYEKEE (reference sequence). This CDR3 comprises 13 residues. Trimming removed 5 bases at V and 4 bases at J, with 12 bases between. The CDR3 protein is CASRSDPSTEAFF. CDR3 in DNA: TGTGCCAGCAGATCGGACCCCAGCACTGAAGCTTTCTTT.

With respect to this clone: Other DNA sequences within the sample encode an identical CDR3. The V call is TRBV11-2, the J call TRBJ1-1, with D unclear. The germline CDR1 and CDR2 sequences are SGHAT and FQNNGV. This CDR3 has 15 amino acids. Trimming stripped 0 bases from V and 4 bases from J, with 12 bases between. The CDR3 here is CASSLDGWVRTEAFF. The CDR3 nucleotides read TGTGCCAGCAGCTTAGATGGGTGGGTCCGCACTGAAGCTTTCTTT.

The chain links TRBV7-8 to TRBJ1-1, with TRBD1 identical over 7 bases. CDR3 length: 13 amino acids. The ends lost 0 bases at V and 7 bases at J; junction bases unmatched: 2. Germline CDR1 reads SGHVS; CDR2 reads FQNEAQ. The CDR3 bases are TGTGCCAGCAGCTTAGCGTGGGACAGTGAAGCTTTCTTT. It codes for CASSLAWDSEAFF.

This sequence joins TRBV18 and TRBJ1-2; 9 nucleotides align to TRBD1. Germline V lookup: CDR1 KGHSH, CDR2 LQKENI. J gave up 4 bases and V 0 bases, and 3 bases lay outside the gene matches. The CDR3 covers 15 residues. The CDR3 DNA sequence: TGTGCCAGCTCACCACCGACAGGGGGAGGCTATGGCTACACCTTC. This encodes CASSPPTGGGYGYTF.

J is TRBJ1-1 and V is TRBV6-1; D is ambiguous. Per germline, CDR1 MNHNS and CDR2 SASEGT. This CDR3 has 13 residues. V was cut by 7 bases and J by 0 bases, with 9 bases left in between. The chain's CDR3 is CASNPTVNTEAFF. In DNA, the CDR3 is TGTGCCAGCAACCCAACAGTGAACACTGAAGCTTTCTTT.

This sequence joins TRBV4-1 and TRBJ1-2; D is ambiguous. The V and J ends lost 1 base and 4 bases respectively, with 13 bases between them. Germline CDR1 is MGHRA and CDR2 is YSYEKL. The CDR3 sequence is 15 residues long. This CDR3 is CASSQGGIQSYGYTF. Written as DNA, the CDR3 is TGCGCCAGCAGCCAAGGAGGGATACAAAGCTATGGCTACACCTTC.

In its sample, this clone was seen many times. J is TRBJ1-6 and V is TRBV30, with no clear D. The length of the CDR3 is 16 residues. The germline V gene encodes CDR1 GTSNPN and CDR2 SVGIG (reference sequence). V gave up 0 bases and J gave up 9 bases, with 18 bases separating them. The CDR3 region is CAWSVEVLRLRSPLHF. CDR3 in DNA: TGTGCCTGGAGTGTAGAGGTGCTCAGGTTACGTTCACCCCTCCACTTT.

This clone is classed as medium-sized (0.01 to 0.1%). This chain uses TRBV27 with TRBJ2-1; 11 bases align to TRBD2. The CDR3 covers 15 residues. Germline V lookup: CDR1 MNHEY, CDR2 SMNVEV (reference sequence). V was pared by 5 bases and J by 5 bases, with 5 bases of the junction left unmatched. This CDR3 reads CASSPLAGGHNEQFF. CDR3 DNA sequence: TGTGCCAGCAGTCCTTTAGCGGGAGGGCACAATGAGCAGTTCTTC.

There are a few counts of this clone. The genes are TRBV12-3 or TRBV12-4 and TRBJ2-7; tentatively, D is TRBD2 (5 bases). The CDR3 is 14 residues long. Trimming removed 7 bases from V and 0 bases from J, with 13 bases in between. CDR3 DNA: TGTGCCAGCATCGAGGGCTGGGCCTCCTACGAGCAGTACTTC. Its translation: CASIEGWASYEQYF.

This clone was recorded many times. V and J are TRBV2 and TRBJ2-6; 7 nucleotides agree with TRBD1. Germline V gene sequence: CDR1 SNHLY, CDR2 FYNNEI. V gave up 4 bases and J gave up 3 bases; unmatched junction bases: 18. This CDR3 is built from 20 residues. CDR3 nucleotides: TGTGCCAGCAGTGCGGGGACCCCGGGACAGATATTGTTTGGGGCCAACGTCCTGACTTTC. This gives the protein CASSAGTPGQILFGANVLTF.

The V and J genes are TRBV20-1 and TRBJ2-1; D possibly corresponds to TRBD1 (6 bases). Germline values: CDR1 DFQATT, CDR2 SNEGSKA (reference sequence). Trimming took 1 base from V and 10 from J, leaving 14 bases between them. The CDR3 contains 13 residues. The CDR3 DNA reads TGCAGTGCTAGAGCCGGGACATTAAACGAGCAGTTCTTC. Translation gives CSARAGTLNEQFF.

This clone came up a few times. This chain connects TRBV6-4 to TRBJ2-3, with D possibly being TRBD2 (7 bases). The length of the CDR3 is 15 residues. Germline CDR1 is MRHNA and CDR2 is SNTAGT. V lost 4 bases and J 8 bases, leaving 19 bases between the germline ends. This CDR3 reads CASSASGGGAVTQYF. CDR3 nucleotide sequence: TGTGCCAGCAGTGCCAGCGGAGGGGGGGCCGTTACGCAGTATTTT.

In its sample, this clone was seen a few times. The CDR3 loop is CASSIRRQNNSPLHF. Written as DNA, the CDR3 is TGTGCCAGTAGTATCCGCCGACAGAATAATTCACCCCTCCACTTT. The chain joins TRBV19 to TRBJ1-6; TRBD1 might be the D (5 bases). V shed 3 bases and J shed 5 bases, with 11 bases lying between them. This CDR3 has 15 amino acids. The V gene's germline CDR1 is LNHDA and CDR2 SQIVND (reference sequence).

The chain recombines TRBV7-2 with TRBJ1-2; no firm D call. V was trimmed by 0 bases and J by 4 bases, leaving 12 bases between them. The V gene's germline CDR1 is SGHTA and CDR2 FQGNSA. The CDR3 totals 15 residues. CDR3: CASSLAASIGYGYTF. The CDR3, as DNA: TGTGCCAGCAGCTTAGCGGCCAGTATAGGCTATGGCTACACCTTC.

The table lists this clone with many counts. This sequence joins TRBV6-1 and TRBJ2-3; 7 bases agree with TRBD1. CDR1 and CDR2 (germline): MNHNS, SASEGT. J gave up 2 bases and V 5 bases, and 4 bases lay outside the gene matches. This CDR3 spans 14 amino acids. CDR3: CASSSTGTTDTQYF. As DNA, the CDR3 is TGTGCCAGCAGTTCGACAGGGACCACAGATACGCAGTATTTT.

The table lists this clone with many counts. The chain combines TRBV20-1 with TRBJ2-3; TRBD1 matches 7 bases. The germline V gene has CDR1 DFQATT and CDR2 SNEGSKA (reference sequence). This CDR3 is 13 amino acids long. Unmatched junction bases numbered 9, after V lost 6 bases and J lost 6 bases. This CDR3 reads CSAMTGSSDTQYF. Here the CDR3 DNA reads TGCAGTGCCATGACAGGGTCCTCGGATACGCAGTATTTT.

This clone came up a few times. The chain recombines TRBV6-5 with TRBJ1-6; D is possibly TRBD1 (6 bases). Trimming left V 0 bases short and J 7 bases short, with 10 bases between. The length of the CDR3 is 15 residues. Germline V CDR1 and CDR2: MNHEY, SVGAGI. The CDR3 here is CASSYSEGGNSPLHF. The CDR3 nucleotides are TGTGCCAGCAGTTACTCTGAGGGGGGGAATTCACCCCTCCACTTT.

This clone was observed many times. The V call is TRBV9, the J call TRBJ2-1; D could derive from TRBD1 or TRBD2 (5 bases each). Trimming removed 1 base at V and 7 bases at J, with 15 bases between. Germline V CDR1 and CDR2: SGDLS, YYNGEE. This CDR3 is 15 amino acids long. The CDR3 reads CASSVMGVVGNEQFF. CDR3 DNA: TGTGCCAGCAGCGTAATGGGGGTCGTTGGTAATGAGCAGTTCTTC.

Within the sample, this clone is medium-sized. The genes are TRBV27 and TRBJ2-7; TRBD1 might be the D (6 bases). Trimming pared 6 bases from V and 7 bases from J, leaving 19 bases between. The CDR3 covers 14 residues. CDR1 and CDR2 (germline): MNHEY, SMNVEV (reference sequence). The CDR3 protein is CASSKRDILSEQYF. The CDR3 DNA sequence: TGTGCCAGCAGCAAACGGGACATTCTTTCGGAGCAGTACTTC.